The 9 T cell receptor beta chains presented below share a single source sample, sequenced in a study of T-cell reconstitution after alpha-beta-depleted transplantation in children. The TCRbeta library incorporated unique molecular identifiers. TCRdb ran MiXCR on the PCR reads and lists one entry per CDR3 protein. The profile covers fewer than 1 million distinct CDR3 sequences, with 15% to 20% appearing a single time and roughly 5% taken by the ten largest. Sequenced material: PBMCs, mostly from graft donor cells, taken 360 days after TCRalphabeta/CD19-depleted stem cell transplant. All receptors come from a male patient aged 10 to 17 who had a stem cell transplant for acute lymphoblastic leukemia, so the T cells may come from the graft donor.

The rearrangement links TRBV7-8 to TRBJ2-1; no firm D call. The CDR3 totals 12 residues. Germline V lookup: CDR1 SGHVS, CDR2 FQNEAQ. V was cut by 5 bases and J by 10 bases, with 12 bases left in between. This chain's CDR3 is CASSPLTREQFF. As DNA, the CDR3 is TGTGCCAGCAGCCCTCTGACGAGAGAGCAGTTCTTC.

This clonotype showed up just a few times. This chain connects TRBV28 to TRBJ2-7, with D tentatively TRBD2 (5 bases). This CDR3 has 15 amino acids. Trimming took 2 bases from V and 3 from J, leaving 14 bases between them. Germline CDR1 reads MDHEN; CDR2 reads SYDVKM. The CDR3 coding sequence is TGTGCCAGCAGTTTACCCCGCCTAGCAGTCTACGAGCAGTACTTC. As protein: CASSLPRLAVYEQYF.

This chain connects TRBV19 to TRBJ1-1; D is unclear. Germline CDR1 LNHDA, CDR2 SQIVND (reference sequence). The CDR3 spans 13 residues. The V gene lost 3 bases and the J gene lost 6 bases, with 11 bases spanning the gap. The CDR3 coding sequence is TGTGCCAGTAGTATTTTGGGCGGACCTGAAGCTTTCTTT. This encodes CASSILGGPEAFF.

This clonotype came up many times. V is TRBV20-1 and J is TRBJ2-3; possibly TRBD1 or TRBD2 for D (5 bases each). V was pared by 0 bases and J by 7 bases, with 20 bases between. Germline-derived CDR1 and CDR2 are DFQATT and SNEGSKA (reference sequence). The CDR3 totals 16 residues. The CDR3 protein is CSARDLGTPFGYTQYF. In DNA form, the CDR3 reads TGCAGTGCTAGAGATCTCGGGACCCCTTTTGGGTATACGCAGTATTTT.

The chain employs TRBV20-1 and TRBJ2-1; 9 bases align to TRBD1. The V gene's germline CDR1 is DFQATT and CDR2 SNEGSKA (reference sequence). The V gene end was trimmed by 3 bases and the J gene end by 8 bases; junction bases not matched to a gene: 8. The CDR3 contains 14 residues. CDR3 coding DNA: TGCAGTGCTAGTGGAGACAGGGGGGGCTATGAGCAGTTCTTC. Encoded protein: CSASGDRGGYEQFF.

CDR3 nucleotides: TGTGCCAGCAGCTACCGGGACAGGGTTACCCTTTACCAGTTCTTC. It translates to CASSYRDRVTLYQFF. The chain employs TRBV5-6 and TRBJ2-1, with 9 bases lining up with TRBD1. The CDR3 length is 15 residues. Germline assignment: CDR1 SGHDT and CDR2 YYEEEE. V gave up 3 bases and J gave up 13 bases; unmatched junction bases: 14.

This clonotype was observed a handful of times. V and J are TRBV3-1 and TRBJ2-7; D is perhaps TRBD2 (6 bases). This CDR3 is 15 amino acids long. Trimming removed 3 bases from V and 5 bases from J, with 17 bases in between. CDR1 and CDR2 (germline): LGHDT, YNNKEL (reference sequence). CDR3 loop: CASSQPGLGSHEQYF. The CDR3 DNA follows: TGTGCCAGCAGCCAGCCGGGACTGGGGTCCCACGAGCAGTACTTC.

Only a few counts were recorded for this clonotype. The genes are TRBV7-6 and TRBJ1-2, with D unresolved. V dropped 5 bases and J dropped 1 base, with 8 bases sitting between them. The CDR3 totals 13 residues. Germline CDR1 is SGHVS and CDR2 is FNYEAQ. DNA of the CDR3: TGTGCCAGCAGCGGCCACTATAACTATGGCTACACCTTC. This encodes CASSGHYNYGYTF. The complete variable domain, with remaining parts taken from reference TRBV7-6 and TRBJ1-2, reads GAGVSQSPRYKVTKRGQDVALRCDPISGHVSLYWYRQALGQGPEFLTYFNYEAQQDKSGLPNDRFSAERPEGSISTLTIQRTEQRDSAMYRCASSGHYNYGYTFGSGTRLTVV.

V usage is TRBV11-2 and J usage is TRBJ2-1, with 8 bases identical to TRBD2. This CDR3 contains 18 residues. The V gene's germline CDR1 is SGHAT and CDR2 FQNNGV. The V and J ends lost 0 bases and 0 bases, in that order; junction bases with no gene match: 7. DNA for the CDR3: TGTGCCAGCAGCTTAGATGTGGGACTAGTCCACTCCTACAATGAGCAGTTCTTC. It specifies CASSLDVGLVHSYNEQFF.